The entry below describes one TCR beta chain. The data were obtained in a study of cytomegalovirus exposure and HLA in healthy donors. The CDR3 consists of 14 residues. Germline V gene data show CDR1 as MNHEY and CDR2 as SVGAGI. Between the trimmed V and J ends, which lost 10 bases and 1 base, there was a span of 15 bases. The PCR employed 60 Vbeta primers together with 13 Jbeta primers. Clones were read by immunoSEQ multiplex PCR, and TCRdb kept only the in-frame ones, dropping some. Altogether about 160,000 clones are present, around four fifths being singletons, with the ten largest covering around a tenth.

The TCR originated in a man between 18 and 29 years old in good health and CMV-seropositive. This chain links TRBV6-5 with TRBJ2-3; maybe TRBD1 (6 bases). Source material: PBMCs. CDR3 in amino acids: CATHDRRRTDTQYF. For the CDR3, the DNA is TGTGCCACACACGACAGGCGCCGCACAGATACGCAGTATTTT.